These 3 T cell receptor beta chains share one sample of origin, sequenced in a study of T cells after yellow fever vaccination. Via MiXCR, TCRdb re-called the 5' RACE reads, giving one row per CDR3 protein. Of some 600,000 distinct CDR3 sequences in the sample, roughly 12% were seen once. Sample: PBMCs, taken on the day of the yellow fever booster vaccination. These receptor sequences come from a man aged 25 to 45 who received the YFV17D yellow fever vaccine.

The table lists this clonotype with a few counts. The V and J genes are TRBV29-1 and TRBJ2-3, with D unclear. V was pared by 2 bases and J by 0 bases, with 6 bases between. The germline V gene encodes CDR1 SQVTM and CDR2 ANQGSEA. CDR3 length equals 13 residues. The CDR3 sequence is CSVETPSTDTQYF. In DNA form, the CDR3 reads TGCAGCGTTGAAACGCCCAGCACAGATACGCAGTATTTT.

This clonotype has a handful of counts. This chain joins TRBV6-2 or TRBV6-3 and TRBJ2-3, with unresolved D. The CDR3 length is 15 residues. Germline-derived CDR1 and CDR2 are MNHEY and SVGEGT. Trimming pared 4 bases from V and 3 bases from J, leaving 14 bases between. Here the CDR3 reads CASSSTGPLTDTQYF. The CDR3 DNA follows: TGTGCCAGCAGTTCGACCGGGCCCCTTACAGATACGCAGTATTTT.

This rearrangement joins TRBV5-4 to TRBJ2-5; 16 bases map to TRBD2. CDR1 is SGHNT, CDR2 YYREEE, per germline (reference sequence). The length of the CDR3 is 17 residues. The junction had 9 bases not matched to a gene; V was cut back by 5 bases and J by 5 bases. CDR3 region: CASRPSPGLAGGETQYF. The CDR3 bases are TGTGCCAGCAGACCCTCCCCGGGACTAGCGGGAGGGGAGACCCAGTACTTC. The full variable domain, its missing parts supplied by reference TRBV5-4 and TRBJ2-5, is ETGVTQSPTHLIKTRGQQVTLRCSSQSGHNTVSWYQQALGQGPQFIFQYYREEENGRGNFPPRFSGLQFPNYSSELNVNALELDDSALYLCASRPSPGLAGGETQYFGPGTRLLVL.